Presented here are 10 T cell receptor beta chains from one specimen sequenced in a study of blood T cell repertoires in COVID-19. The method was immunoSEQ multiplex PCR; TCRdb's version includes in-frame clones alone and lacks a portion of them. The repertoire consists of some 100,000 clones, with around four fifths occurring once and the leading ten covering roughly 20%. The sequenced sample consisted of peripheral blood. Receptor source: an older woman with acute or convalescent COVID-19.

The chain combines TRBV30 with TRBJ2-1; 12 nucleotides line up with TRBD2. V was pared by 4 bases and J by 4 bases, with 5 bases of the junction left unmatched. CDR3 length: 15 residues. Germline V CDR1 and CDR2: GTSNPN, SVGIG (reference sequence). DNA for the CDR3: TGTGCCTGGAATATTGGACTAGCGGGGTACAATGAGCAGTTCTTC. This translates into CAWNIGLAGYNEQFF.

V and J are TRBV5-1 and TRBJ1-5; D gene unclear. This CDR3 contains 14 residues. The germline V gene has CDR1 SGHRS and CDR2 YFSETQ. V lost 2 bases, J lost 0 bases, and 6 bases lay in between. The chain's CDR3 is CASSLDTSNQPQHF. CDR3 in DNA: TGCGCCAGCAGCTTAGACACTAGCAATCAGCCCCAGCATTTT.

The chain combines TRBV24-1 with TRBJ2-5; possibly TRBD1 for D (5 bases). CDR1 and CDR2 (germline): KGHDR, SFDVKD. V shed 3 bases and J shed 5 bases, with 9 bases lying between them. The CDR3 runs 13 residues. The CDR3 DNA reads TGTGCCACCAGTGATGCCTACAGGGAGACCCAGTACTTC. Translation gives CATSDAYRETQYF.

This chain connects TRBV10-2 to TRBJ1-6, with D uncertain. CDR3 length: 14 amino acids. The germline V and J ends were trimmed by 4 bases and 8 bases, with 12 bases remaining between them. Germline V CDR1 and CDR2: WSHSY, SAAADI. The CDR3 sequence is CASSVREGDSPLHF. CDR3 DNA: TGCGCCAGCAGTGTTAGGGAGGGAGATTCACCCCTCCACTTT.

This clone was seen a handful of times. The chain joins TRBV3-1 (or the pseudogene TRBV3-2) to TRBJ2-5; D is unresolved. The CDR3 has 15 amino acids. Trimming stripped 0 bases from V and 2 bases from J, with 10 bases between. Germline V gene lookup returns CDR1 LGHDT and CDR2 YNNKEL (reference sequence). In DNA form, the CDR3 reads TGTGCCAGCAGCCAAGATGAGCGCCTACAAGAGACCCAGTACTTC. It translates to CASSQDERLQETQYF.

The rearrangement uses TRBV2 and TRBJ1-2, with D perhaps TRBD1 (6 bases). Trimming took off 8 bases at V and 4 bases at J, with 11 bases between the two ends. CDR3 length: 12 residues. CDR1 is SNHLY and CDR2 is FYNNEI in the germline V gene. CDR3 in DNA: TGTGCCAGCTGGGGGACATCCTATGGCTACACCTTC. As protein: CASWGTSYGYTF. Supplemented by reference TRBV2 and TRBJ1-2, the full variable domain reads EPEVTQTPSHQVTQMGQEVILRCVPISNHLYFYWYRQILGQKVEFLVSFYNNEISEKSEIFDDQFSVERPDGSNFTLKIRSTKLEDSAMYFCASWGTSYGYTFGSGTRLTVV.

The chain recombines TRBV2 with TRBJ1-2; D is perhaps TRBD1 (5 bases). This CDR3 has 12 residues. CDR1 is SNHLY, CDR2 FYNNEI, per germline. Trimming removed 4 bases at V and 4 bases at J, with 7 bases between. Here the CDR3 reads CASSVQGYGYTF. The CDR3 nucleotides are TGTGCCAGCAGTGTTCAGGGCTATGGCTACACCTTC.

This clone was picked up a small number of times. The chain recombines TRBV15 with TRBJ2-2; maybe TRBD1 (6 bases). Germline assignment: CDR1 LNHNV and CDR2 YYDKDF (reference sequence). The V end lost 0 bases, the J end lost 6 bases, and 14 bases lay between the germline ends. The CDR3 has 16 amino acids. The DNA of the CDR3 is TGTGCCACCAGCAGAGACACCCAGGGGTTGTCCGGGGAGCTGTTTTTT. It specifies CATSRDTQGLSGELFF.

This chain joins TRBV15 and TRBJ2-1; 11 bases are a match to TRBD1. Germline V lookup: CDR1 LNHNV, CDR2 YYDKDF (reference sequence). The V gene end was trimmed by 1 base and the J gene end by 7 bases; junction bases not matched to a gene: 3. The CDR3 runs 15 residues. The CDR3: CATSRGGQGANEQFF. The CDR3 DNA follows: TGTGCCACCAGCAGAGGCGGACAGGGGGCTAATGAGCAGTTCTTC.

In its sample, this clone was seen once. The V and J genes are TRBV30 and TRBJ2-3; the D gene is possibly TRBD2 (5 bases). The length of the CDR3 is 15 residues. V lost 1 base to trimming and J lost 4 bases, with 15 bases between them. Germline-derived CDR1 and CDR2 are GTSNPN and SVGIG (reference sequence). The CDR3 nucleotides are TGTGCCTGGAGTGAAGGATCCTGGGGAGCAGATACGCAGTATTTT. It is translated as CAWSEGSWGADTQYF. The full variable domain, its missing parts supplied by reference TRBV30 and TRBJ2-3, is SQTIHQWPATLVQPVGSPLSLECTVEGTSNPNLYWYRQAAGRGLQLLFYSVGIGQISSEVPQNLSASRPQDRQFILSSKKLLLSDSGFYLCAWSEGSWGADTQYFGPGTRLTVL.